Presented here are 6 T cell receptor beta chains from one specimen sequenced in a study of memory CD4+ T cells and cytomegalovirus serostatus. The method was immunoSEQ multiplex PCR; TCRdb's version includes in-frame clones alone and lacks a portion of them. Seen here are fewer than 50,000 clones, 60% to 85% observed once, and the top ten hold roughly 6.7%. Single viable CD3+CD4+CD8-CD45RO+ cells were sorted as the memory CD4+ T cells. Specimen: memory CD4+ T cells from blood. The receptors come from an adult in good health and CMV-seronegative.

V gene TRBV5-5 combines with J gene TRBJ2-7; a possible D gene is TRBD1 (5 bases). The length of the CDR3 is 15 residues. Trimming shortened V by 2 bases and J by 4 bases, and 16 bases separated the two germline ends. Germline V gene lookup returns CDR1 SGHKS and CDR2 YYEKEE (reference sequence). CDR3 DNA sequence: TGTGCCAGCAGCTTTTCAGGGTTCCTGATGTACGAGCAGTACTTC. It encodes CASSFSGFLMYEQYF.

The chain recombines TRBV7-9 with TRBJ1-4; tentatively, D is TRBD1 (5 bases). With 0 bases removed from V and 7 bases from J, the gap between germline ends came to 9 bases. CDR3 length: 14 amino acids. The germline V gene has CDR1 SEHNR and CDR2 FQNEAQ (reference sequence). CDR3 bases: TGTGCCAGCAGCTTAGCCGGGGGAGGTGAAAAACTGTTTTTT. Translating gives CASSLAGGGEKLFF.

The V call is TRBV18, the J call TRBJ1-4; D gene uncertain. CDR3 length: 14 amino acids. V was shortened by 8 bases and J by 10 bases, with 20 bases between the two germline ends. In germline, CDR1 is KGHSH, CDR2 LQKENI. CDR3 residues: CASHRPDRMGKLFF. CDR3 in DNA: TGTGCCAGCCACCGACCGGACCGAATGGGAAAACTGTTTTTT.

In its sample, this clone was seen once. V is TRBV19 and J is TRBJ1-1; the match to TRBD1 covers 9 bases. CDR3 length: 16 amino acids. Germline loops: CDR1 LNHDA, CDR2 SQIVND (reference sequence). Trimming at V came to 5 bases and at J to 0 bases, leaving 7 bases not matched to a gene. The CDR3 nucleotides read TGTGCCAGTAGTCCCCACAGGGGGCCGTTGAACACTGAAGCTTTCTTT. Translated, it gives CASSPHRGPLNTEAFF.

This chain connects TRBV4-3 to TRBJ2-3; TRBD2 is a possible D gene (6 bases). V was pared by 1 base and J by 3 bases, with 8 bases between. CDR1 LGHNA and CDR2 YSLEER come from the germline V gene. The CDR3 is 14 amino acids. CDR3 sequence reads: CASSQGTKTDTQYF. CDR3 sequence (DNA): TGCGCCAGCAGCCAAGGGACTAAAACAGATACGCAGTATTTT.

This chain uses TRBV7-8 with TRBJ1-1, with D perhaps TRBD1 (5 bases). V lost 5 bases and J 6 bases, leaving 22 bases between the germline ends. The CDR3 has 16 amino acids. Germline CDR1 reads SGHVS; CDR2 reads FQNEAQ. The CDR3 sequence is CASSPNSGPATPEAFF. CDR3 coding DNA: TGTGCCAGCAGCCCTAACTCGGGACCCGCCACCCCTGAAGCTTTCTTT.